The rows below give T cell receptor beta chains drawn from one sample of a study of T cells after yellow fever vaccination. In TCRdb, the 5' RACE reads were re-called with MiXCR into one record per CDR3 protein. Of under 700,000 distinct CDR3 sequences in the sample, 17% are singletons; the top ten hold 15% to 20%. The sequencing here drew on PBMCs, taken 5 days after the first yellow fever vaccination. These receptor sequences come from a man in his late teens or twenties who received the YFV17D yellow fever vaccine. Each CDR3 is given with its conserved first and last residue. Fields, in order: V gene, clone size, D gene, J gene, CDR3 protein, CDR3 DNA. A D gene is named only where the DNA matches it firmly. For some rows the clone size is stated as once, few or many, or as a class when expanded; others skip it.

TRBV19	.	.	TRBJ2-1	CASRMGVLSYNEQFF	TGTGCCAGTAGGATGGGGGTGCTCTCCTACAATGAGCAGTTCTTC
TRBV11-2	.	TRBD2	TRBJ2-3	CASSLTSGGALRADTQYF	TGTGCCAGCAGTCTTACTAGCGGGGGGGCTCTTCGTGCAGATACGCAGTATTTT
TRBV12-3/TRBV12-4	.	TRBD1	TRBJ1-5	CATMRQGAYQPQHF	TGTGCCACCATGCGTCAGGGGGCGTATCAGCCCCAGCATTTT
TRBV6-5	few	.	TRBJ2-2	CASSYNTNTGELFF	TGTGCCAGCAGTTACAACACTAACACCGGGGAGCTGTTTTTT
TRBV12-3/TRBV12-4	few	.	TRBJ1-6	CASSWDGLFSPLHF	TGTGCCAGCAGTTGGGACGGGCTTTTTTCACCCCTCCACTTT
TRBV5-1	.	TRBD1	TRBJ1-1	CASGLTGENTEAFF	TGCGCCAGCGGTCTGACAGGGGAGAACACTGAAGCTTTCTTT
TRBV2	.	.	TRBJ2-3	CASSVQLIGADTQYF	TGTGCCAGCAGTGTGCAACTTATAGGGGCAGATACGCAGTATTTT
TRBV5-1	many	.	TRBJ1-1	CASRPGRPNTEAFF	TGCGCCAGCAGGCCCGGACGCCCGAACACTGAAGCTTTCTTT
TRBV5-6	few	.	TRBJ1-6	CASSRPGNSGPLHF	TGTGCCAGCAGCCGACCCGGGAATTCAGGCCCCCTCCACTTT
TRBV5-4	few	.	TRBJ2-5	CASRNRATETQYF	TGTGCCAGCAGAAACCGGGCCACAGAGACCCAGTACTTC
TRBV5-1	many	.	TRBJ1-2	CASSLETPNYGYTF	TGCGCCAGCAGCTTGGAGACGCCAAACTATGGCTACACCTTC
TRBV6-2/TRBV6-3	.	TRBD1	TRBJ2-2	CASSRDRITGELFF	TGTGCCAGCAGTCGGGACAGAATTACCGGGGAGCTGTTTTTT
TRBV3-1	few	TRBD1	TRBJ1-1	CASSQHRGVVNTEAFF	TGTGCCAGCAGCCAACACAGGGGCGTAGTGAACACTGAAGCTTTCTTT
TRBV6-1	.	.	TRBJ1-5	CARKGEDSNQPQHF	TGTGCCAGGAAGGGGGAAGATAGCAATCAGCCCCAGCATTTT
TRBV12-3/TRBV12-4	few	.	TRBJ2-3	CASSYPPRGGRTDTQYF	TGTGCCAGCAGTTACCCCCCTAGGGGGGGCCGCACAGATACGCAGTATTTT
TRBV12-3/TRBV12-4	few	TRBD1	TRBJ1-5	CASTGTGENQPQHF	TGTGCCAGCACTGGGACAGGGGAAAATCAGCCCCAGCATTTT
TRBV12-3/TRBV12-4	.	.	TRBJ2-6	CASSQSDRFRSGANVLTF	TGTGCCAGCAGCCAAAGCGACAGGTTCCGGTCTGGGGCCAACGTCCTGACTTTC
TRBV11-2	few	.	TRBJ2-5	CASSPRQARETQYF	TGTGCCAGCAGCCCAAGACAAGCAAGGGAGACCCAGTACTTC
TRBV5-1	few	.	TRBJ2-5	CASNLGEGQETQYF	TGCGCCAGCAACCTGGGGGAAGGCCAAGAGACCCAGTACTTC
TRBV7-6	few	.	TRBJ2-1	CASNEGVSYNEQFF	TGTGCCAGCAACGAGGGGGTCTCCTACAATGAGCAGTTCTTC
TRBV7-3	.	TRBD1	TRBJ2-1	CASSPPGTGRISEQFF	TGTGCCAGCAGCCCACCCGGGACAGGGCGCATCAGTGAGCAGTTCTTC
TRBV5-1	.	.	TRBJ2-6	CASSLLESSGANVLTF	TGCGCCAGCAGCTTGTTAGAATCCTCTGGGGCCAACGTCCTGACTTTC
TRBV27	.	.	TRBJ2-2	CASNPFGTTNTGELFF	TGTGCCAGCAATCCATTCGGGACAACGAACACCGGGGAGCTGTTTTTT
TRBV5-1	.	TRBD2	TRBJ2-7	CASSLASGAYEQYF	TGCGCCAGCAGCTTGGCTAGCGGGGCCTACGAGCAGTACTTC
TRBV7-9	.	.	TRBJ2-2	CASSSGLRVGGRGELFF	TGTGCCAGCAGCTCGGGCCTCCGCGTGGGTGGTCGCGGGGAGCTGTTTTTT
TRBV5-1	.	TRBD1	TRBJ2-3	CASYRGQTDTQYF	TGCGCCAGTTACAGGGGGCAGACAGATACGCAGTATTTT
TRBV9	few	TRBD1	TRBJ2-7	CASSADRDGVSEQYF	TGTGCCAGCAGCGCGGACAGGGACGGAGTCTCCGAGCAGTACTTC
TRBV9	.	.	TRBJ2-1	CASSEGYNEQFF	TGTGCCAGCAGCGAAGGGTACAATGAGCAGTTCTTC
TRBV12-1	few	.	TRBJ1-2	CASSFGGTGGYTF	TGTGCCAGCAGCTTTGGGGGGACGGGAGGCTACACCTTC
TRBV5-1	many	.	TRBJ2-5	CASSDLYQETQYF	TGCGCCAGCAGCGACCTTTACCAAGAGACCCAGTACTTC
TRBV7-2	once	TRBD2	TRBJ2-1	CASSSSGGAINEQFF	TGTGCCAGCAGCTCAAGCGGGGGGGCGATTAATGAGCAGTTCTTC
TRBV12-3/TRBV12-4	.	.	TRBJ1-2	CASRASGGGGYTF	TGTGCCAGCAGGGCTTCCGGGGGCGGTGGCTACACCTTC
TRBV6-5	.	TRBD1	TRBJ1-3	CASSYGQGTGNTIYF	TGTGCCAGCAGTTATGGACAGGGGACTGGAAACACCATATATTTT
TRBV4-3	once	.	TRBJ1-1	CASSPRIDTEAFF	TGCGCCAGCAGCCCCAGGATTGACACTGAAGCTTTCTTT
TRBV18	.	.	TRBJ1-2	CASSPLAASNYGYTF	TGTGCCAGCTCACCTCTGGCGGCGTCAAACTATGGCTACACCTTC
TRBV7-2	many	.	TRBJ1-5	CASTPPGGGNQPQHF	TGTGCCAGCACCCCCCCGGGGGGCGGCAATCAGCCCCAGCATTTT
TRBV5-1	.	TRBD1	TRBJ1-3	CASSPPDRRNTIYF	TGCGCCAGCAGCCCCCCGGACAGGCGAAACACCATATATTTT
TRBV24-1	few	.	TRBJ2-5	CATSDGHQETQYF	TGTGCCACCAGTGATGGCCACCAAGAGACCCAGTACTTC
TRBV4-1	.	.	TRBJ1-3	CASSHGHTSGNTIYF	TGCGCCAGCAGCCACGGCCATACCTCTGGAAACACCATATATTTT
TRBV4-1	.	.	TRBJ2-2	CASSQSPPGELFF	TGCGCCAGCAGCCAATCTCCCCCCGGGGAGCTGTTTTTT
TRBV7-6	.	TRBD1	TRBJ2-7	CASSLRDRVDEQYF	TGTGCCAGCAGTTTAAGAGACAGGGTCGACGAGCAGTACTTC
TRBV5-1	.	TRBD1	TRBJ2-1	CASSPLPGQGNEQFF	TGCGCCAGCAGCCCCCTTCCTGGACAGGGTAATGAGCAGTTCTTC
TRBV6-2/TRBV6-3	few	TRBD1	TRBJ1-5	CASSYAQQGTDQPQHF	TGTGCCAGCAGTTACGCACAACAGGGGACGGATCAGCCCCAGCATTTT
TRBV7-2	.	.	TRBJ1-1	CASSSGWGRAIEAFF	TGTGCCAGCAGTTCGGGTTGGGGGAGGGCCATTGAAGCTTTCTTT
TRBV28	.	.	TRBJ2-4	CASSLDVRLAKNIQYF	TGTGCCAGCAGTTTAGACGTCCGGCTAGCCAAAAACATTCAGTACTTC
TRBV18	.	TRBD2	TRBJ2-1	CASSPQGLAGGYNEQFF	TGTGCCAGCTCACCACAAGGACTAGCGGGGGGCTACAATGAGCAGTTCTTC
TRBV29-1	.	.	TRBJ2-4	CSVEDGKNIQYF	TGCAGCGTTGAGGACGGAAAAAACATTCAGTACTTC
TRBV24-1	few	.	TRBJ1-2	CATQSSTSRPYGYTF	TGTGCCACCCAAAGCTCGACCTCTCGCCCCTATGGCTACACCTTC
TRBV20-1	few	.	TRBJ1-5	CSAIAASDSNQPQHF	TGCAGTGCTATCGCGGCTTCAGATAGCAATCAGCCCCAGCATTTT